The rows below give T cell receptor beta chains drawn from one sample of a study of metastatic and nonmetastatic thyroid tumors. TCRdb reanalyzed the PCR reads via MiXCR. The sample includes about 38,000 clones, around 28% seen only once; the top ten take approximately 11%. The specimen sequenced was blood. These receptors all come from a male donor with papillary thyroid cancer or a benign thyroid nodule (not recorded which). Some clones in this sample may be carry-over from other donors' samples. The CDR3 runs from the conserved cysteine through the conserved F or W. A D gene is named only where the DNA matches it firmly. The size of a clone is reported for some rows only, either as once, few or many, or as a class for expanded clones.

abundance: medium-sized; v_gene: TRBV11-3; d_gene: -; j_gene: TRBJ2-3; CDR3aa: CASSLAGGDTQYF; CDR3nt: TGTGCCAGCAGCTTAGCTGGCGGCGATACGCAGTATTTT
abundance: -; v_gene: TRBV29-1; d_gene: -; j_gene: TRBJ1-1; CDR3aa: CSVGGIGMGTEAFF; CDR3nt: TGCAGCGTTGGCGGCATCGGGATGGGGACTGAAGCTTTCTTT
abundance: -; v_gene: TRBV9; d_gene: -; j_gene: TRBJ1-2; CDR3aa: CASSSQSGSLGYTF; CDR3nt: TGTGCCAGCAGCTCTCAGTCCGGAAGCCTTGGCTACACCTTC
abundance: -; v_gene: TRBV3-1; d_gene: -; j_gene: TRBJ2-1; CDR3aa: CASSPSYSNEQFF; CDR3nt: TGTGCCAGCAGCCCCAGTTATAGCAATGAGCAGTTCTTC
abundance: once; v_gene: TRBV11-1; d_gene: -; j_gene: TRBJ2-6; CDR3aa: CASSLEFAGRSLANVLTF; CDR3nt: TGTGCCAGCAGCTTAGAGTTCGCGGGCCGCTCTTTGGCCAACGTCCTGACTTTC
abundance: many; v_gene: TRBV3-1; d_gene: -; j_gene: TRBJ1-1; CDR3aa: CASSNWAGNTEAFF; CDR3nt: TGTGCCAGCAGCAACTGGGCAGGGAACACTGAAGCTTTCTTT
abundance: -; v_gene: TRBV11-2; d_gene: -; j_gene: TRBJ2-7; CDR3aa: CASRRYGRSRAYEQYF; CDR3nt: TGTGCCAGCAGAAGATATGGGCGATCGAGGGCCTACGAGCAATACTTC
abundance: -; v_gene: TRBV6-1; d_gene: -; j_gene: TRBJ2-1; CDR3aa: CASSDFVIHSYNEQFF; CDR3nt: TGTGCCAGCAGTGATTTCGTGATTCACTCCTACAATGAGCAGTTCTTC
abundance: few; v_gene: TRBV25-1; d_gene: TRBD1; j_gene: TRBJ2-7; CDR3aa: CASSEPGGQIKEQYF; CDR3nt: TGTGCCAGCAGTGAACCAGGGGGCCAAATTAAAGAGCAGTACTTC
abundance: few; v_gene: TRBV14; d_gene: TRBD1; j_gene: TRBJ2-3; CDR3aa: CASSLTGGLTDTQYF; CDR3nt: TGTGCCAGCAGTCTGACAGGGGGTTTAACAGATACGCAGTATTTT
abundance: -; v_gene: TRBV7-3; d_gene: -; j_gene: TRBJ2-2; CDR3aa: CASSLEGGNTGELFF; CDR3nt: TGTGCCAGCAGCTTAGAGGGAGGGAACACCGGGGAGCTGTTTTTT
abundance: once; v_gene: TRBV7-2; d_gene: TRBD2; j_gene: TRBJ2-3; CDR3aa: CASSLARLAGTDTQYF; CDR3nt: TGTGCCAGCAGCTTAGCACGCCTAGCGGGCACAGATACGCAGTATTTT
abundance: many; v_gene: TRBV9; d_gene: -; j_gene: TRBJ2-5; CDR3aa: CASSVGTAPETQYF; CDR3nt: TGTGCCAGCAGCGTAGGGACAGCCCCAGAGACCCAGTACTTC
abundance: few; v_gene: TRBV28; d_gene: TRBD2; j_gene: TRBJ2-3; CDR3aa: CASSSRTSVTDTQYF; CDR3nt: TGTGCCAGCAGTTCCCGGACTAGCGTCACAGATACGCAGTATTTT
abundance: many; v_gene: TRBV28; d_gene: TRBD2; j_gene: TRBJ2-1; CDR3aa: CASSLKTSGFYNEQFF; CDR3nt: TGTGCCAGCAGTTTAAAGACTAGCGGGTTCTACAATGAGCAGTTCTTC
abundance: -; v_gene: TRBV9; d_gene: -; j_gene: TRBJ1-2; CDR3aa: CASSSERGSYGYTF; CDR3nt: TGTGCCAGCAGCTCCGAACGGGGCTCCTATGGCTACACCTTC
abundance: -; v_gene: TRBV11-2; d_gene: TRBD2; j_gene: TRBJ2-7; CDR3aa: CASSPSGWTRPYEQYF; CDR3nt: TGTGCCAGCAGCCCCTCCGGGTGGACTAGACCATACGAGCAGTACTTC
abundance: many; v_gene: TRBV11-1; d_gene: -; j_gene: TRBJ1-1; CDR3aa: CASSLVGLGTTEAFF; CDR3nt: TGTGCCAGCAGCTTAGTGGGGTTGGGGACCACTGAAGCTTTCTTT
abundance: few; v_gene: TRBV12-3/TRBV12-4; d_gene: -; j_gene: TRBJ2-2; CDR3aa: CASSPLTTANTGELFF; CDR3nt: TGTGCCAGCAGTCCCTTGACGACCGCGAACACCGGGGAGCTGTTTTTT
abundance: -; v_gene: TRBV20-1; d_gene: TRBD2; j_gene: TRBJ2-5; CDR3aa: CSARERLAGDSETQYF; CDR3nt: TGCAGTGCTAGAGAGCGACTAGCGGGAGATTCGGAGACCCAGTACTTC
abundance: -; v_gene: TRBV11-2; d_gene: -; j_gene: TRBJ2-3; CDR3aa: CASSLGHRTDTQYF; CDR3nt: TGTGCCAGCAGCTTAGGTCACAGGACAGATACGCAGTATTTT
abundance: many; v_gene: TRBV5-8; d_gene: -; j_gene: TRBJ2-3; CDR3aa: CASSYGLRTDTQYF; CDR3nt: TGTGCCAGCAGCTATGGACTCCGCACAGATACGCAGTATTTT
abundance: once; v_gene: TRBV20-1; d_gene: TRBD2; j_gene: TRBJ2-1; CDR3aa: CSAREPAGGNEQFF; CDR3nt: TGCAGTGCTAGAGAGCCAGCGGGAGGGAATGAGCAGTTCTTC
abundance: many; v_gene: TRBV25-1; d_gene: -; j_gene: TRBJ1-1; CDR3aa: CASSELRNTEAFF; CDR3nt: TGTGCCAGCAGTGAATTGAGGAACACTGAAGCTTTCTTT
abundance: -; v_gene: TRBV3-1; d_gene: TRBD1; j_gene: TRBJ1-2; CDR3aa: CASSQDGQGDGYTF; CDR3nt: TGTGCCAGCAGCCAAGATGGCCAGGGGGATGGCTACACCTTC
abundance: -; v_gene: TRBV28; d_gene: TRBD1; j_gene: TRBJ2-7; CDR3aa: CASSLRGPYEQYF; CDR3nt: TGTGCCAGCAGTTTGAGGGGGCCCTACGAGCAGTACTTC
abundance: -; v_gene: TRBV19; d_gene: TRBD1; j_gene: TRBJ2-7; CDR3aa: CASSMGTAAYEQYF; CDR3nt: TGTGCCAGTAGTATGGGGACAGCTGCCTACGAGCAGTACTTC
abundance: -; v_gene: TRBV20-1; d_gene: TRBD1; j_gene: TRBJ1-1; CDR3aa: CSADNRDRGGGHTEAFF; CDR3nt: TGCAGTGCGGATAACCGGGACAGGGGCGGAGGGCACACTGAAGCTTTCTTT
abundance: few; v_gene: TRBV15; d_gene: -; j_gene: TRBJ2-7; CDR3aa: CATSRIQGPYEQYF; CDR3nt: TGTGCCACCAGCAGGATACAGGGACCCTACGAGCAGTACTTC
abundance: few; v_gene: TRBV9; d_gene: TRBD1; j_gene: TRBJ2-7; CDR3aa: CASSIDRGQEQYF; CDR3nt: TGTGCCAGCAGCATCGACAGGGGGCAAGAGCAGTACTTC
abundance: few; v_gene: TRBV12-3/TRBV12-4; d_gene: -; j_gene: TRBJ2-7; CDR3aa: CASSLLESYEQYF; CDR3nt: TGTGCCAGCAGTTTGCTTGAATCCTACGAGCAGTACTTC
abundance: -; v_gene: TRBV28; d_gene: -; j_gene: TRBJ2-1; CDR3aa: CASSFYRDEQFF; CDR3nt: TGTGCCAGCAGTTTCTACAGGGATGAGCAGTTCTTC
abundance: -; v_gene: TRBV19; d_gene: -; j_gene: TRBJ1-5; CDR3aa: CASKHRPFNQPQHF; CDR3nt: TGTGCCAGTAAGCACAGACCCTTCAATCAGCCCCAGCATTTT
abundance: -; v_gene: TRBV20-1; d_gene: -; j_gene: TRBJ1-2; CDR3aa: CSARAEGGPGYTF; CDR3nt: TGCAGTGCTAGGGCGGAGGGGGGTCCTGGCTACACCTTC
abundance: -; v_gene: TRBV5-1; d_gene: -; j_gene: TRBJ1-1; CDR3aa: CASRSTGSTTEAFF; CDR3nt: TGCGCCAGCAGGTCCACAGGGTCGACCACTGAAGCTTTCTTT
abundance: many; v_gene: TRBV7-6; d_gene: -; j_gene: TRBJ2-1; CDR3aa: CASSRIQNNEQFF; CDR3nt: TGTGCCAGCAGCCGAATTCAAAACAATGAGCAGTTCTTC
abundance: many; v_gene: TRBV10-3; d_gene: TRBD2; j_gene: TRBJ2-3; CDR3aa: CAIMEASGYTDTQYF; CDR3nt: TGTGCCATCATGGAGGCTAGCGGGTACACAGATACGCAGTATTTT
abundance: many; v_gene: TRBV10-2; d_gene: TRBD1; j_gene: TRBJ1-3; CDR3aa: CASSYRGDGNTIYF; CDR3nt: TGCGCCAGCAGTTACAGGGGGGACGGAAACACCATATATTTT
abundance: -; v_gene: TRBV27; d_gene: TRBD1; j_gene: TRBJ1-5; CDR3aa: CASSSTGGGQPQHF; CDR3nt: TGTGCCAGCAGTTCAACAGGGGGCGGGCAGCCCCAGCATTTT
abundance: many; v_gene: TRBV15; d_gene: TRBD1; j_gene: TRBJ2-3; CDR3aa: CATSSDRSTDTQYF; CDR3nt: TGTGCCACCAGCTCGGACAGGTCTACAGATACGCAGTATTTT
abundance: medium-sized; v_gene: TRBV11-2; d_gene: -; j_gene: TRBJ2-2; CDR3aa: CASSLVFEGGELFF; CDR3nt: TGTGCCAGCAGCTTAGTTTTTGAGGGCGGGGAGCTGTTTTTT
abundance: few; v_gene: TRBV5-1; d_gene: TRBD2; j_gene: TRBJ2-7; CDR3aa: CASSPRAGGIYEQYF; CDR3nt: TGCGCCAGCAGCCCCCGAGCGGGGGGAATTTACGAGCAGTACTTC
abundance: -; v_gene: TRBV28; d_gene: TRBD2; j_gene: TRBJ2-2; CDR3aa: CASSSPSGRGPGELFF; CDR3nt: TGTGCCAGCAGTTCCCCCAGCGGGAGAGGGCCCGGGGAGCTGTTTTTT